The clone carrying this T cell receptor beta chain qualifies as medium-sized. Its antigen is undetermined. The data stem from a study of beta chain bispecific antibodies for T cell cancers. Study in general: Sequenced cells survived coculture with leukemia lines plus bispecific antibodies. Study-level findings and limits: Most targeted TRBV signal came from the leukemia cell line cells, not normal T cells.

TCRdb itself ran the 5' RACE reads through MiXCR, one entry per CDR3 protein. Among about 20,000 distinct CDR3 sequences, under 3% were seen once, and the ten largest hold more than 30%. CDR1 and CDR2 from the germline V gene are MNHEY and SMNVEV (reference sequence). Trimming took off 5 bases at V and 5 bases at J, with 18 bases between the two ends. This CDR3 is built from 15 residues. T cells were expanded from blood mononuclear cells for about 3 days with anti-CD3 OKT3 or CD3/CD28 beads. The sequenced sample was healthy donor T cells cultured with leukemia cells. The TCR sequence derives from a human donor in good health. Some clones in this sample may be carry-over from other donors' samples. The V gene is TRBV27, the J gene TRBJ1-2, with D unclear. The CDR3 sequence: CASSPHPGFWYGYTF. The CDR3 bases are TGTGCCAGCAGTCCCCACCCGGGTTTTTGGTATGGCTACACCTTC.